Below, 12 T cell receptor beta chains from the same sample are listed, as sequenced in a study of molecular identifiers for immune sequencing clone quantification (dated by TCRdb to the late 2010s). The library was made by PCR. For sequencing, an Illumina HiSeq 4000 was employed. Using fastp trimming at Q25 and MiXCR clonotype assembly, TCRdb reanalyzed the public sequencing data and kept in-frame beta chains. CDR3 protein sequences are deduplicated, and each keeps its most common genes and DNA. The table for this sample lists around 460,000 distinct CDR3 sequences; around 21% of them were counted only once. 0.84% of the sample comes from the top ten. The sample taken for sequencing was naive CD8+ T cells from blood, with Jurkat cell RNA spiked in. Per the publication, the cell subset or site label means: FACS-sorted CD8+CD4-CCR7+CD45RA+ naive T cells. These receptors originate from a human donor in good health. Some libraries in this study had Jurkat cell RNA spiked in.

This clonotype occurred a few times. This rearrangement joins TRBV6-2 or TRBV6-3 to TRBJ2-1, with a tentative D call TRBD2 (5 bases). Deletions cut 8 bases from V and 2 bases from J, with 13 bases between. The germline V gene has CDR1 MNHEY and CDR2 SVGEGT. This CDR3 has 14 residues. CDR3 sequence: CASCPGIAYNEQFF. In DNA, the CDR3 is TGTGCCAGCTGTCCGGGGATCGCCTACAATGAGCAGTTCTTC.

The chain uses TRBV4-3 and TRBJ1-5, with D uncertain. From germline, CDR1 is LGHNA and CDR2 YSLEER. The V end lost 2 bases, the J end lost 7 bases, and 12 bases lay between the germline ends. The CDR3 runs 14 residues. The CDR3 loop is CASSQTRWGQPQHF. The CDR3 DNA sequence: TGCGCCAGCAGCCAAACGCGATGGGGACAGCCCCAGCATTTT.

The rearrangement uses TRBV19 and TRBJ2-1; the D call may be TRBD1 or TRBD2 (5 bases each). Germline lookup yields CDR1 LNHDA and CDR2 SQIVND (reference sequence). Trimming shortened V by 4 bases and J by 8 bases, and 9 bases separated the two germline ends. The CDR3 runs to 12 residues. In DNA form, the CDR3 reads TGTGCCAGTAGTAATTGGGGGTATGAGCAGTTCTTC. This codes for CASSNWGYEQFF.

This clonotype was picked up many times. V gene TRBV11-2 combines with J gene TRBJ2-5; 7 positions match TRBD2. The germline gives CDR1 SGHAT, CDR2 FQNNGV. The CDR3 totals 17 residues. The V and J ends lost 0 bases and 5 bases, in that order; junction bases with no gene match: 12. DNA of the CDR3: TGTGCCAGCAGCTTAGATCTTAGTAGCGGGTCCCAGGAGACCCAGTACTTC. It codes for CASSLDLSSGSQETQYF.

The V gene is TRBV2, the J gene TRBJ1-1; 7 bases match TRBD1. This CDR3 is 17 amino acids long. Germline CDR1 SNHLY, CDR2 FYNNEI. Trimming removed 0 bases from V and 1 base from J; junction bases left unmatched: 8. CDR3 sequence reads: CASSEALSDRSNTEAFF. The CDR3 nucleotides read TGTGCCAGCAGTGAAGCGCTTTCGGACAGGTCGAACACTGAAGCTTTCTTT.

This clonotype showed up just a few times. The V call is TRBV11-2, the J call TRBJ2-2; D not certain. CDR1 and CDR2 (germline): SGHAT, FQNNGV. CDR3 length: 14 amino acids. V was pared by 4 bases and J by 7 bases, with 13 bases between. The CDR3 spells CASSWYASHGELFF. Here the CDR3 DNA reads TGTGCCAGCAGCTGGTACGCTTCGCACGGGGAGCTGTTTTTT.

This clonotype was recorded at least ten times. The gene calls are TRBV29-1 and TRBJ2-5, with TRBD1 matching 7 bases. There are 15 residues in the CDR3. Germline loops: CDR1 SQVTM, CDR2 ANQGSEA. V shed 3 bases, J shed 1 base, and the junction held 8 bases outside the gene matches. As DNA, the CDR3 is TGCAGCGTTGAGGGGACAGATATCGGCCAAGAGACCCAGTACTTC. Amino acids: CSVEGTDIGQETQYF. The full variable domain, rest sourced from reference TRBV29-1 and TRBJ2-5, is SAVISQKPSRDICQRGTSLTIQCQVDSQVTMMFWYRQQPGQSLTLIATANQGSEATYESGFVIDKFPISRPNLTFSTLTVSNMSPEDSSIYLCSVEGTDIGQETQYFGPGTRLLVL.

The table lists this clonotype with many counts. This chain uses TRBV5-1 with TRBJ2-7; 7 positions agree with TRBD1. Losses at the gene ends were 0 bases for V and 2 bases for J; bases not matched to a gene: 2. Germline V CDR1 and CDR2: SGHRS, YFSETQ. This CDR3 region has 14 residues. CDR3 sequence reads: CASSLDGQAYEQYF. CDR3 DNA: TGCGCCAGCAGCTTGGATGGACAGGCCTACGAGCAGTACTTC.

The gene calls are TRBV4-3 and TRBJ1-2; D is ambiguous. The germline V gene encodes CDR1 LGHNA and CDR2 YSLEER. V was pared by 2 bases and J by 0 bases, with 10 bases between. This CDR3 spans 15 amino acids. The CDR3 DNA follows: TGCGCCAGCAGCCAACGGGAAAGGTCTAACTATGGCTACACCTTC. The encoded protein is CASSQRERSNYGYTF.

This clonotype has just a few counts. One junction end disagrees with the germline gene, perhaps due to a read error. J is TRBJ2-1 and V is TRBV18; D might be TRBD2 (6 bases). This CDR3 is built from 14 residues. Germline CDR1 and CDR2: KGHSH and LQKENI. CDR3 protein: CASSSPGTSNEQFF. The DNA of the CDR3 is TGTGCCAGCTCATCACCGGGGACTTCCAATGAGCAGTTCTTC.

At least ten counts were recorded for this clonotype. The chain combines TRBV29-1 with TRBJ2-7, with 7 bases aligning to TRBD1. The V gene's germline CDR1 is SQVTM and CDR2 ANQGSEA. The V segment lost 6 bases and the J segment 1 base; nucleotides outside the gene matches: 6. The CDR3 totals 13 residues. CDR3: CSVRDRNSYEQYF. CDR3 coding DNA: TGCAGCGTCCGGGACAGAAATTCCTACGAGCAGTACTTC.

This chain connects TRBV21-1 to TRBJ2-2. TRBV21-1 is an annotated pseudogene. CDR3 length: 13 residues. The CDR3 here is CASPSRNTGELFF. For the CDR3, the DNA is TGTGCCAGCCCAAGCAGAAACACCGGGGAGCTGTTTTTT.